The 10 T cell receptor beta chains listed next were all sequenced from one sample in a study of monozygotic twins with inflammatory bowel disease. TCRdb derives one entry per CDR3 protein from the 5' RACE reads, leaving out DNA. The specimen's table records about 85,000 distinct CDR3 sequences. Sequenced sample: blood. These receptors were taken from a human donor with ulcerative colitis or Crohn's disease, or a healthy co-twin of an affected twin (not recorded which).

This sequence joins TRBV5-6 and TRBJ2-2; checking the TCRdb D call of TRBD2 is not possible without DNA. The CDR3 has 14 residues. Germline-derived CDR1 and CDR2 are SGHDT and YYEEEE. CDR3 amino acids: CASRTSGGDGELFF.

The V and J genes are TRBV12-3 or TRBV12-4 and TRBJ2-1; the TCRdb call, TRBD2, lacks DNA for checking. CDR3 length: 16 residues. CDR3: CASSSSHGLTYNEQFF.

The CDR3 here is CSARDPGRGAARALFF. J is TRBJ2-1 and V is TRBV20-1; TCRdb returns TRBD2, unconfirmable since there is no DNA. The germline gives CDR1 DFQATT, CDR2 SNEGSKA (reference sequence). The CDR3 sequence is 16 residues long.

The chain employs TRBV10-2 and TRBJ2-2; TCRdb proposes TRBD2, but this gene call is untestable without DNA. There are 20 residues in the CDR3. Germline values: CDR1 WSHSY, CDR2 SAAADI. The CDR3 protein is CASSESRGLAGILVTGELFF.

CDR3 sequence: CASSVGTGGVETQYF. The chain couples TRBV9 to TRBJ2-5; without DNA, the TCRdb call of TRBD1 cannot be checked. The germline gives CDR1 SGDLS, CDR2 YYNGEE. The CDR3 is made up of 15 amino acids.

The rearrangement joins TRBV10-3 to TRBJ1-5; TCRdb names TRBD1, which stays unverified in the absence of DNA. There are 14 residues in the CDR3. Germline lookup yields CDR1 ENHRY and CDR2 SYGVKD. The CDR3 protein is CAISNRVDDQPQHF.

The chain uses TRBV11-2 and TRBJ2-3; TCRdb proposes TRBD2, but this gene call is untestable without DNA. Per the germline V gene, CDR1 is SGHAT and CDR2 is FQNNGV. CDR3 length: 16 amino acids. CDR3 amino acids: CASSPLTSGGTDTQYF. The whole variable domain, filled in from reference TRBV11-2 and TRBJ2-3, reads EAGVAQSPRYKIIEKRQSVAFWCNPISGHATLYWYQQILGQGPKLLIQFQNNGVVDDSQLPKDRFSAERLKGVDSTLKIQPAKLEDSAVYLCASSPLTSGGTDTQYFGPGTRLTVL.

The rearrangement uses TRBV9 and TRBJ2-7; there is no DNA to check the TCRdb D call of TRBD1. The CDR3 is 15 amino acids. Germline CDR1 SGDLS, CDR2 YYNGEE. CDR3 amino acids: CASSESWTGEYEQYF.

J is TRBJ2-1 and V is TRBV7-9; the TRBD1 assignment by TCRdb is unverifiable without DNA. Germline CDR1 reads SEHNR; CDR2 reads FQNEAQ (reference sequence). The CDR3 has 13 amino acids. The CDR3 sequence is CAHGKGAQNEQFF.

V and J are TRBV20-1 and TRBJ2-7; there is no DNA to check the TCRdb D call of TRBD1. There are 12 residues in the CDR3. Germline CDR1 is DFQATT and CDR2 is SNEGSKA (reference sequence). CDR3 amino acids: CSARVRGYEQYF.